The 10 T cell receptor beta chains below were found in one sample sequenced in a study of blood T cell repertoires in COVID-19. Method: immunoSEQ multiplex PCR; TCRdb's copy keeps in-frame clones and lacks some. The sample lists tens of thousands of clones, roughly 87% occurring once. Sequencing was carried out using peripheral blood. The receptors stem from a man between 65 and 79 years old with acute or convalescent COVID-19.

This clone was recorded once. The chain combines TRBV13 with TRBJ2-3, with D possibly matching TRBD2 (6 bases). Germline-derived CDR1 and CDR2 are PRHDT and FYEKMQ (reference sequence). The CDR3 length is 16 residues. The ends were cut back, 3 bases at V and 1 base at J, with 14 bases in the middle. The CDR3 DNA follows: TGTGCCAGCAGCTTCTCCCGGAGGGTTCGCACAGATACGCAGTATTTT. Its protein product is CASSFSRRVRTDTQYF.

In this sample, this clone turned up once. The chain couples TRBV18 to TRBJ1-6; no definite D call. The CDR3 consists of 14 residues. Trimming cost V 3 bases and J 7 bases, with 10 bases left between them. Germline V CDR1 and CDR2: KGHSH, LQKENI. The DNA of the CDR3 is TGTGCCAGCTCACCTGACATCACCAATTCACCCCTCCACTTT. Translating gives CASSPDITNSPLHF.

The gene calls are TRBV7-8 and TRBJ2-6; a possible D gene is TRBD1 (6 bases). The V end lost 1 base, the J end lost 0 bases, and 10 bases lay between the germline ends. Germline-derived CDR1 and CDR2 are SGHVS and FQNEAQ. CDR3 length equals 17 residues. The CDR3 region has the DNA TGTGCCAGCAGCTTAGGACAGGTCTACTCTGGGGCCAACGTCCTGACTTTC. This gives the protein CASSLGQVYSGANVLTF.

This clone has just one count. CDR3 in amino acids: CASSSSRDGELFF. CDR3 nucleotides: TGTGCCAGCAGCTCCTCTCGCGACGGGGAGCTGTTTTTT. The chain has TRBV7-2 and TRBJ2-2; D is unresolved. The CDR3 runs 13 residues. Per the germline V gene, CDR1 is SGHTA and CDR2 is FQGNSA. V lost 4 bases to trimming and J lost 7 bases, with 10 bases between them.

This clone has more than one count but fewer than ten. The chain couples TRBV11-3 to TRBJ1-1; D is unresolved. The germline V and J ends were trimmed by 0 bases and 6 bases, with 8 bases remaining between them. The CDR3 loop spans 13 amino acids. Looked up from germline, CDR1 is SGHNT and CDR2 is YENEEA. The CDR3 spells CASSLDSRAEAFF. The CDR3 DNA is TGTGCCAGCAGCTTAGATTCGCGGGCTGAAGCTTTCTTT.

CDR3 coding DNA: TGTGCCAGCAGCCCAGGACAAAATGAGCAGTTCTTC. Translated, it gives CASSPGQNEQFF. The chain employs TRBV5-6 and TRBJ2-1; D is perhaps TRBD1 (5 bases). The V end was cut by 4 bases, the J end by 7 bases, with 9 bases between. The germline CDR1 and CDR2 sequences are SGHDT and YYEEEE. The CDR3 runs 12 residues.

The rearrangement joins TRBV28 to TRBJ1-4; D gene ambiguous. Trimming stripped 2 bases from V and 4 bases from J, with 14 bases between. The CDR3 has 16 amino acids. Looked up from germline, CDR1 is MDHEN and CDR2 is SYDVKM. Here the CDR3 DNA reads TGTGCCAGCAGTTTAGAAACAGCCTCCTTTAATGAAAAACTGTTTTTT. Its protein is CASSLETASFNEKLFF.

The chain employs TRBV3-1 (or the pseudogene TRBV3-2) and TRBJ2-3; the D gene is possibly TRBD2 (6 bases). The V and J ends lost 10 bases and 2 bases respectively, with 19 bases between them. Germline V gene lookup returns CDR1 LGHDT and CDR2 YNNKEL (reference sequence). CDR3 length: 15 residues. Here the CDR3 DNA reads TGTGCCACCGGGAATTGGGACTTAAACACAGATACGCAGTATTTT. Translating it yields CATGNWDLNTDTQYF.

The V call is TRBV5-1, the J call TRBJ2-2, with D possibly matching TRBD1 (6 bases). CDR1 and CDR2 (germline): SGHRS, YFSETQ. The CDR3 runs 16 residues. V was cut by 4 bases and J by 0 bases, with 13 bases left in between. Written as DNA, the CDR3 is TGCGCCAGCAGCGAGCAGGGGCCCCCGAACACCGGGGAGCTGTTTTTT. It encodes CASSEQGPPNTGELFF.

The V and J genes are TRBV12-3 or TRBV12-4 and TRBJ2-7, with TRBD1 identical over 8 bases. The CDR3 runs to 13 residues. V was pared by 8 bases and J by 7 bases, with 10 bases of the junction left unmatched. The CDR3 reads CASSPQGAHEQYF. DNA of the CDR3: TGTGCCAGCTCCCCCCAGGGGGCGCATGAGCAGTACTTC.